The next 29 T cell receptor beta chains were all read from a single sample in a study of radiotherapy plus CTLA-4 blockade in lung cancer. Clones were read by immunoSEQ multiplex PCR, and TCRdb kept only the in-frame ones, dropping some. This table has tens of thousands of clones, roughly three quarters appearing once. Sequencing used peripheral blood, obtained from a patient treated with radiotherapy plus ipilimumab. The receptor set was obtained from a human donor with non-small cell lung cancer that progressed on radiotherapy plus ipilimumab.

The chain joins TRBV4-1 to TRBJ2-5, with D hard to call. Per the germline V gene, CDR1 is MGHRA and CDR2 is YSYEKL. V lost 6 bases and J 2 bases, leaving 4 bases between the germline ends. The CDR3 length is 11 residues. The chain's CDR3 is CASSSQETQYF. CDR3 DNA: TGCGCCAGCAGTTCTCAAGAGACCCAGTACTTC.

This clone was counted a few times. The chain recombines TRBV19 with TRBJ1-1; D remains unclear. The CDR3 loop spans 12 amino acids. Germline V CDR1 and CDR2: LNHDA, SQIVND (reference sequence). The ends were cut back, 6 bases at V and 6 bases at J, with 11 bases in the middle. The CDR3 reads CASSPRFPEAFF. The CDR3 nucleotides read TGTGCCAGTAGCCCCAGGTTCCCTGAAGCTTTCTTT. Complete variable domain (other parts from reference TRBV19 and TRBJ1-1): DGGITQSPKYLFRKEGQNVTLSCEQNLNHDAMYWYRQDPGQGLRLIYYSQIVNDFQKGDIAEGYSVSREKKESFPLTVTSAQKNPTAFYLCASSPRFPEAFFGQGTRLTVV.

In its sample, this clone was seen once. The chain has TRBV7-2 and TRBJ2-2, with TRBD1 identical over 8 bases. V shed 5 bases, J shed 4 bases, and the junction held 3 bases outside the gene matches. This CDR3 region has 14 residues. From germline, CDR1 is SGHTA and CDR2 FQGNSA. CDR3 DNA: TGTGCCAGCAGCACAACAGGGGGCACCGGGGAGCTGTTTTTT. It specifies CASSTTGGTGELFF.

This rearrangement joins TRBV6-1 to TRBJ1-2; D unclear. The germline V gene encodes CDR1 MNHNS and CDR2 SASEGT. The ends were cut back, 2 bases at V and 8 bases at J, with 12 bases in the middle. The length of the CDR3 is 13 residues. CDR3 DNA: TGTGCCAGCAGTGAACCGGCCCTCGGGGGCTACACCTTC. Translation gives CASSEPALGGYTF.

This clone was picked up a small number of times. V gene TRBV6-5 combines with J gene TRBJ2-7; D gene uncertain. The ends were cut back, 0 bases at V and 0 bases at J, with 9 bases in the middle. The CDR3 consists of 15 residues. Per the germline V gene, CDR1 is MNHEY and CDR2 is SVGAGI. Written as DNA, the CDR3 is TGTGCCAGCAGTTACTCGGGTAGCCTCTCCTACGAGCAGTACTTC. Its translation: CASSYSGSLSYEQYF.

The rearrangement joins TRBV5-6 to TRBJ1-2, with 9 bases identical to TRBD1. Germline V gives CDR1 SGHDT, CDR2 YYEEEE. This CDR3 is 14 amino acids long. V trimming: 2 bases; J trimming: 6 bases; junction bases outside the gene matches: 5. This CDR3 is CASSLNRGQNGYTF. The CDR3 DNA is TGTGCCAGCAGCTTAAACAGGGGGCAGAATGGCTACACCTTC.

The chain uses TRBV2 and TRBJ1-1, with TRBD1 identical over 10 bases. This CDR3 has 17 amino acids. The germline V gene encodes CDR1 SNHLY and CDR2 FYNNEI. The trim removed 2 bases at V and 4 bases at J, leaving 10 bases unmatched. The CDR3 DNA is TGTGCCAGCAGTGAAAGACAGGGGGCCAGGAAGTCCACTGAAGCTTTCTTT. It encodes CASSERQGARKSTEAFF.

This clone turned up a few times. CDR3 sequence (DNA): TGTGCCAGCAGTCAAGGTCAAGCAACTAATGAAAAACTGTTTTTT. Translating it yields CASSQGQATNEKLFF. The rearrangement joins TRBV6-6 to TRBJ1-4; D not resolved. V gave up 5 bases and J gave up 0 bases, with 10 bases separating them. Germline assignment: CDR1 MNHNY and CDR2 SVGAGI (reference sequence). The CDR3 spans 15 residues.

The sample holds a few counts of this clone. The chain combines TRBV6-6 with TRBJ2-7; D tentatively fits TRBD1 or TRBD2 (6 bases each). The germline CDR1 and CDR2 sequences are MNHNY and SVGAGI (reference sequence). The V gene lost 2 bases and the J gene lost 2 bases, with 13 bases spanning the gap. This CDR3 has 15 residues. Written as DNA, the CDR3 is TGTGCCAGCAGTTACGGAGGGGGTCAGACCTACGAGCAGTACTTC. Its protein is CASSYGGGQTYEQYF.

The chain recombines TRBV21-1 with TRBJ2-7. TRBV21-1 is a documented pseudogene. CDR3 length: 14 amino acids. The CDR3 protein is CAKPPQQISYEQYF. In DNA form, the CDR3 reads TGTGCCAAGCCCCCCCAGCAAATATCCTACGAGCAGTACTTC.

The CDR3 protein is CASSLSTTGVTDTQYF. CDR3 nucleotides: TGTGCCAGCAGTTTATCGACGACAGGGGTCACAGATACGCAGTATTTT. This chain uses TRBV27 with TRBJ2-3, with TRBD1 identical over 8 bases. V shed 0 bases, J shed 2 bases, and the junction held 4 bases outside the gene matches. From germline, CDR1 is MNHEY and CDR2 SMNVEV (reference sequence). The CDR3 is 16 amino acids.

V and J are TRBV4-1 and TRBJ2-2; 7 bases are a match to TRBD2. The junction had 6 bases not matched to a gene; V was cut back by 0 bases and J by 5 bases. Looked up from germline, CDR1 is MGHRA and CDR2 is YSYEKL. This CDR3 is built from 16 residues. In nucleotides, the CDR3 is TGCGCCAGCAGCCAAGATACGGGGGGAGGTACCGGGGAGCTGTTTTTT. Amino acid sequence: CASSQDTGGGTGELFF.

CDR3 loop: CASVRQGASLDYYNEQFF. DNA of the CDR3: TGTGCCAGCGTAAGACAGGGGGCATCACTAGACTACTACAATGAGCAGTTCTTC. This chain connects TRBV27 to TRBJ2-1; 10 bases are a match to TRBD1. The CDR3 runs to 18 residues. The V gene's germline CDR1 is MNHEY and CDR2 SMNVEV (reference sequence). Trimming removed 8 bases from V and 3 bases from J; junction bases left unmatched: 16.

The genes are TRBV6-6 and TRBJ1-5, with TRBD1 matching 9 bases. This CDR3 contains 14 residues. J gave up 4 bases and V 6 bases, and 4 bases lay outside the gene matches. Germline-derived CDR1 and CDR2 are MNHNY and SVGAGI (reference sequence). As DNA, the CDR3 is TGTGCCAGCAGGGGACAGGGAATTAATCAGCCCCAGCATTTT. It translates to CASRGQGINQPQHF.

This chain uses TRBV5-6 with TRBJ2-5, with TRBD2 matching over 9 bases. Near its end, the DNA agrees better with TRBJ2-7, so the J call may be wrong. Per germline, CDR1 SGHDT and CDR2 YYEEEE. The CDR3 consists of 13 residues. CDR3 residues: CASSFAGGDEQYF. CDR3 bases: TGTGCCAGCAGCTTTGCGGGGGGGGACGAGCAGTACTTC.

This clone appeared a single time. V gene TRBV5-1 combines with J gene TRBJ2-3; weak D call: TRBD2 (5 bases). V was shortened by 0 bases and J by 6 bases, with 14 bases between the two germline ends. Germline V CDR1 and CDR2: SGHRS, YFSETQ. The CDR3 runs 15 residues. CDR3 sequence: CASSLGTPQKDTQYF. The CDR3 nucleotides are TGCGCCAGCAGCTTGGGGACTCCCCAAAAGGATACGCAGTATTTT. The whole variable domain, remainder taken from reference TRBV5-1 and TRBJ2-3, is KAGVTQTPRYLIKTRGQQVTLSCSPISGHRSVSWYQQTPGQGLQFLFEYFSETQRNKGNFPGRFSGRQFSNSRSEMNVSTLELGDSALYLCASSLGTPQKDTQYFGPGTRLTVL.

The chain has TRBV6-5 and TRBJ1-2, with D uncertain. Trimming took off 2 bases at V and 4 bases at J, with 8 bases between the two ends. Germline lookup yields CDR1 MNHEY and CDR2 SVGAGI. The CDR3 is made up of 13 amino acids. DNA for the CDR3: TGTGCCAGCAGTTACGGGCCAGTCTATGGCTACACCTTC. Its protein product is CASSYGPVYGYTF.

The chain couples TRBV27 to TRBJ2-7; TRBD2 might be the D (8 bases). The length of the CDR3 is 15 residues. Trimming removed 5 bases from V and 2 bases from J, with 16 bases in between. Per the germline V gene, CDR1 is MNHEY and CDR2 is SMNVEV (reference sequence). CDR3 region: CASSPGGGNPYEQYF. The CDR3 region has the DNA TGTGCCAGCAGTCCGGGAGGGGGCAATCCCTACGAGCAGTACTTC.

This chain links TRBV2 with TRBJ2-6, with 10 bases matching TRBD1. CDR1 and CDR2 from the germline V gene are SNHLY and FYNNEI. The CDR3 contains 17 residues. V trimming: 5 bases; J trimming: 0 bases; junction bases outside the gene matches: 4. The CDR3 here is CASSRTGGPSGANVLTF. CDR3 DNA: TGTGCCAGCAGTCGGACAGGGGGTCCCTCTGGGGCCAACGTCCTGACTTTC. The entire variable domain, with the rest obtained from reference TRBV2 and TRBJ2-6, is as follows: EPEVTQTPSHQVTQMGQEVILRCVPISNHLYFYWYRQILGQKVEFLVSFYNNEISEKSEIFDDQFSVERPDGSNFTLKIRSTKLEDSAMYFCASSRTGGPSGANVLTFGAGSRLTVL.

This clone has only a few counts. The chain links TRBV4-1 to TRBJ1-1, with no clear D. The CDR3 extends over 15 amino acids. CDR1 and CDR2 from the germline V gene are MGHRA and YSYEKL. V was trimmed by 0 bases and J by 7 bases, leaving 15 bases between them. The CDR3 coding sequence is TGCGCCAGCAGCCAAGACCCGCACGGGGTCTTTGAAGCTTTCTTT. This translates into CASSQDPHGVFEAFF.

The chain combines TRBV2 with TRBJ1-2; 9 positions match TRBD1. Germline assignment: CDR1 SNHLY and CDR2 FYNNEI. The CDR3 runs 17 residues. Trimming at V came to 3 bases and at J to 4 bases, leaving 12 bases not matched to a gene. The CDR3 spells CASSDFLDKGQGYGYTF. DNA of the CDR3: TGTGCCAGCAGTGACTTCTTAGATAAGGGACAGGGCTATGGCTACACCTTC.

This sequence joins TRBV6-1 and TRBJ2-7; a possible D gene is TRBD1 (5 bases). Trimming stripped 1 base from V and 2 bases from J, with 12 bases between. The germline V gene encodes CDR1 MNHNS and CDR2 SASEGT. The CDR3 has 15 residues. CDR3 bases: TGTGCCAGCAGTGAAGGGGCAGGGATGACCTACGAGCAGTACTTC. Translated: CASSEGAGMTYEQYF.

J is TRBJ2-3 and V is TRBV28, with TRBD2 as a possible D gene (7 bases). The V end was cut by 5 bases, the J end by 6 bases, with 18 bases between. Germline V gives CDR1 MDHEN, CDR2 SYDVKM. The CDR3 loop spans 15 amino acids. DNA of the CDR3: TGTGCCAGCAGTGTGCGGGGGCGGCGTTCCGATACGCAGTATTTT. Translated, it gives CASSVRGRRSDTQYF. Looking up the rest from reference TRBV28 and TRBJ2-3 gives the full variable domain: DVKVTQSSRYLVKRTGEKVFLECVQDMDHENMFWYRQDPGLGLRLIYFSYDVKMKEKGDIPEGYSVSREKKERFSLILESASTNQTSMYLCASSVRGRRSDTQYFGPGTRLTVL.

The genes are TRBV15 and TRBJ1-2; D is uncertain. V dropped 4 bases and J dropped 2 bases, with 2 bases sitting between them. Germline CDR1 LNHNV, CDR2 YYDKDF (reference sequence). The CDR3 has 11 residues. The CDR3 nucleotides read TGTGCCACCAGCAACAACTATGGCTACACCTTC. It translates to CATSNNYGYTF.

The table lists this clone with a count of one. This rearrangement joins TRBV7-3 to TRBJ2-1; D not resolved. The CDR3 has 11 residues. V was trimmed by 2 bases and J by 8 bases, leaving 4 bases between them. The germline CDR1 and CDR2 sequences are SGHTA and FQGTGA. The CDR3 is CASSLGDEQFF. In DNA form, the CDR3 reads TGTGCCAGCAGCTTAGGTGATGAGCAGTTCTTC.

This clone was counted between two and nine times. The V and J genes are TRBV6-1 and TRBJ1-1; 9 positions agree with TRBD1. The CDR3 spans 17 residues. Germline assignment: CDR1 MNHNS and CDR2 SASEGT. The ends lost 1 base at V and 2 bases at J; junction bases unmatched: 8. As DNA, the CDR3 is TGTGCCAGCAGTGAAGAACGGGCGGGACAGGGAAACACTGAAGCTTTCTTT. Amino acids: CASSEERAGQGNTEAFF.

The CDR3 DNA reads as TGTGCCAGCTCCCAGGGGGTGGAAGAGACCCAGTACTTC. It yields the protein CASSQGVEETQYF. The chain joins TRBV18 to TRBJ2-5, with 7 bases lining up with TRBD1. Germline V gene sequence: CDR1 KGHSH, CDR2 LQKENI. There are 13 residues in the CDR3. V was clipped by 6 bases and J by 3 bases; unmatched bases: 4.

This clone was seen a handful of times. Other nucleotide sequences in the sample specify the same CDR3. V is TRBV9 and J is TRBJ2-2; D is perhaps TRBD1 (5 bases). This CDR3 has 13 residues. The V gene's germline CDR1 is SGDLS and CDR2 YYNGEE. Trimming cost V 0 bases and J 6 bases, with 6 bases left between them. CDR3: CASSVAGPGELFF. The CDR3 DNA is TGTGCCAGCAGCGTAGCAGGGCCCGGGGAGCTGTTTTTT.

The CDR3 loop reads CASTALLADHQPQHF. In nucleotides, the CDR3 is TGTGCCAGCACGGCCCTCTTGGCCGACCATCAGCCCCAGCATTTT. The rearrangement joins TRBV28 to TRBJ1-5; no clear D. Trimming cost V 7 bases and J 5 bases, with 18 bases left between them. The germline V gene encodes CDR1 MDHEN and CDR2 SYDVKM. This CDR3 has 15 amino acids.